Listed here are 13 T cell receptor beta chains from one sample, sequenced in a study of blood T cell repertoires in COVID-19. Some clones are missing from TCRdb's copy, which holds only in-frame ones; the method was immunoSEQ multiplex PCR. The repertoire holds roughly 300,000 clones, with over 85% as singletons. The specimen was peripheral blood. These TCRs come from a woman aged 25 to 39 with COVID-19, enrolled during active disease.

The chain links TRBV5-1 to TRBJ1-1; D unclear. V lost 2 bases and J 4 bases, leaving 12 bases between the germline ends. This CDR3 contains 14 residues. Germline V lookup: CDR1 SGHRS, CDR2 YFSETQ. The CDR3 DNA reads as TGCGCCAGCAGCTTAAGATCGGGTGTCACTGAAGCTTTCTTT. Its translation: CASSLRSGVTEAFF.

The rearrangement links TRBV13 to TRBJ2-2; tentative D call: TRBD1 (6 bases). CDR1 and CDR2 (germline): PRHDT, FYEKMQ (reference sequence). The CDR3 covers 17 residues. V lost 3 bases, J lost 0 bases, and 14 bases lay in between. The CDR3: CASSFAFGTSNTGELFF. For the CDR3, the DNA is TGTGCCAGCAGCTTCGCCTTTGGGACATCGAACACCGGGGAGCTGTTTTTT.

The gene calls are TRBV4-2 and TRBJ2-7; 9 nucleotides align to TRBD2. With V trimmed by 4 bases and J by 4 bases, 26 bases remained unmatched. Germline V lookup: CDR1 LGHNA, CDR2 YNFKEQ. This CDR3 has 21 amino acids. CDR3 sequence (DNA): TGTGCCAGCAGCCCGCGATGTAAGAGTTGCGGGGGGGCTTCAGGAAAGTACGAGCAGTACGTC. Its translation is CASSPRCKSCGGASGKYEQYV.

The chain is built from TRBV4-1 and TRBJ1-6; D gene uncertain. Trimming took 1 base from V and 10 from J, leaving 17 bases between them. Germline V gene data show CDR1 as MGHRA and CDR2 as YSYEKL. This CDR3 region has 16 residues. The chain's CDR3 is CASSQVGRPLGSPLHF. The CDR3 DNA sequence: TGCGCCAGCAGCCAAGTTGGGAGACCCCTTGGGTCACCCCTCCACTTT.

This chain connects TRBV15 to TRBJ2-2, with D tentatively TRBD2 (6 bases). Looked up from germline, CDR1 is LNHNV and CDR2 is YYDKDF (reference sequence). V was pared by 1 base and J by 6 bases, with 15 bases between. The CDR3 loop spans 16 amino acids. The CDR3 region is CATSRGAGRWAGELFF. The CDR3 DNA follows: TGTGCCACCAGCAGAGGAGCAGGGAGGTGGGCCGGGGAGCTGTTTTTT.

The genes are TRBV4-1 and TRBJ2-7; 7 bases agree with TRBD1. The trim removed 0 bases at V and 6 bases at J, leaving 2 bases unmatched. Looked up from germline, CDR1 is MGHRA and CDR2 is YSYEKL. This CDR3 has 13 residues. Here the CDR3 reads CASSQDSGGEQYF. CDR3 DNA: TGCGCCAGCAGCCAAGACTCAGGGGGCGAGCAGTACTTC.

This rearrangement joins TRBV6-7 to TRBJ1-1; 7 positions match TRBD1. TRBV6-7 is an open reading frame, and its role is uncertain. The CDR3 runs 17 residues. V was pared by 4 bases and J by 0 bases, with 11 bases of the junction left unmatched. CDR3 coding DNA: TGTGCCAGCAGTTTCTCGACAAAGGACAGGATGAACACTGAAGCTTTCTTT. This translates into CASSFSTKDRMNTEAFF.

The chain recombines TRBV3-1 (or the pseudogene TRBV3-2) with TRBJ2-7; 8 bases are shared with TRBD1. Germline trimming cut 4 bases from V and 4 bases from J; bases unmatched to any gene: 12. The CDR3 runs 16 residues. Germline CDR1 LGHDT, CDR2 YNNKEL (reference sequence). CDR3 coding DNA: TGTGCCAGCAGCCCATACGAGGGACAGGTCCGGTACGAGCAGTACTTC. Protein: CASSPYEGQVRYEQYF.

The CDR3 region is CAAVAGPNTEAFF. In DNA form, the CDR3 reads TGTGCCGCTGTGGCAGGGCCGAACACTGAAGCTTTCTTT. V is TRBV4-2 and J is TRBJ1-1; a possible D gene is TRBD1 (5 bases). Trimming stripped 11 bases from V and 1 base from J, with 14 bases between. This CDR3 has 13 residues. Germline CDR1 is LGHNA and CDR2 is YNFKEQ.

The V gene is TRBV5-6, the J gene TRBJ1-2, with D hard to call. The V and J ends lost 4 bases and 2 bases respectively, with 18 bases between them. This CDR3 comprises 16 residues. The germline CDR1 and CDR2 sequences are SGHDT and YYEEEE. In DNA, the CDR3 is TGTGCCAGCAGCCCGGACTTTGGGGATTCCAACTATGGCTACACCTTC. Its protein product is CASSPDFGDSNYGYTF.

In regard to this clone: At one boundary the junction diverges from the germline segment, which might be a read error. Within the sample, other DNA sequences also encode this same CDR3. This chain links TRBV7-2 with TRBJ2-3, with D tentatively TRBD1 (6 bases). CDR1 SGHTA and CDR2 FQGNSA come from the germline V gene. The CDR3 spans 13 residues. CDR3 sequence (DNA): TGTGCCAGCAGTTTAGACAGGACAGATACGCAGTATTTT. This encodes CASSLDRTDTQYF.

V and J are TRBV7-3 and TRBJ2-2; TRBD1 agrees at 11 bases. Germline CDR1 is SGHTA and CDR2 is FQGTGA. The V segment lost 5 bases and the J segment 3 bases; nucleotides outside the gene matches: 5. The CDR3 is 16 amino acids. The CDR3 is CASSRTGGGYTGELFF. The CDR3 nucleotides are TGTGCCAGCAGCAGGACAGGGGGCGGGTACACCGGGGAGCTGTTTTTT.

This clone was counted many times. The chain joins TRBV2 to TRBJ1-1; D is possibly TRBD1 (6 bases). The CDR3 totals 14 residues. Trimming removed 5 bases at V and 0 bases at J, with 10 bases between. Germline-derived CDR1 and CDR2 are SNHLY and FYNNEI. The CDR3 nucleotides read TGTGCCAGCAGTCTTGAGGGGGTGAACACTGAAGCTTTCTTT. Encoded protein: CASSLEGVNTEAFF.